The clone carrying this T cell receptor beta chain has at least ten counts. Its antigen is as yet unknown. This record belongs to a study of regulatory T cells in long-lasting Graves disease. Stated time point: persistent/refractory GD, antithyroid drugs over 5 years with positive TRAb. PBMCs were the source of the RNA used for TCR sequencing. EDTA tubes were used for drawing approximately 8.4 milliliters of peripheral blood. Both iRepertoire HTBI primers and Arm-PCR of CDR3 regions were used to build the TCR beta libraries. Each CDR3 protein is one row after TCRdb ran MiXCR on the multiplex PCR reads. Found here are 400,000 or so distinct CDR3 sequences, 20% to 30% of them singletons; the top ten hold approximately 25%. Study-level points and caveats: Favoring TRBV28, TRBJ1-2 and TRBJ2-5 was a feature seen in persistent disease. In persistent patients, shared public clonotypes (approximately 3,000) outnumbered those in new patients (almost 1,000).

Per the germline V gene, CDR1 is LGHDT and CDR2 is YNNKEL (reference sequence). V gave up 4 bases and J gave up 5 bases, with 11 bases separating them. This CDR3 has 13 residues. The receptor's source is a female donor with Graves disease. The chain links TRBV3-1 to TRBJ2-5, with D tentatively TRBD1 or TRBD2 (5 bases each). The sequenced sample was peripheral blood mononuclear cells (PBMCs), obtained when the disease was refractory, from a patient treated with antithyroid drugs. The CDR3 DNA follows: TGTGCCAGCAGCCGAGGGGAAGGGGAGACCCAGTACTTC. It codes for CASSRGEGETQYF.